Presented here are 27 T cell receptor beta chains from one specimen sequenced in a study of identical twins. TCRdb reprocessed the 5' RACE reads with MiXCR, giving one entry per CDR3 protein. The table shows some 630,000 distinct CDR3 sequences, with less than 9% occurring only once. Another study also made use of these data, one on yellow fever vaccine responses in identical twins.

Source material: PBMCs. These receptors were obtained from a woman aged 18-29 years in good health.

This clonotype was picked up many times. The rearrangement links TRBV7-6 to TRBJ2-1, with D perhaps matching TRBD1 (6 bases). The CDR3 is 13 residues long. Looked up from germline, CDR1 is SGHVS and CDR2 is FNYEAQ. V lost 5 bases to trimming and J lost 2 bases, with 7 bases between them. The DNA for the CDR3 is TGTGCCAGCAGCCAGGGGACCTACAATGAGCAGTTCTTC. It specifies CASSQGTYNEQFF.

Of note for this clonotype: One base away lies a much larger clone, so this may be a sequencing read error. This rearrangement joins TRBV12-3 or TRBV12-4 to TRBJ2-1; 10 bases agree with TRBD2. The CDR3 is 15 amino acids. CDR3 region: CASRIAGGTYDEQFF. The DNA of the CDR3 is TGTGCCAGCAGGATAGCGGGGGGAACCTACGATGAGCAGTTCTTC.

The genes are TRBV6-1 and TRBJ2-5; perhaps D is TRBD1 or TRBD2 (5 bases each). This CDR3 region has 14 residues. Germline V gene data show CDR1 as MNHNS and CDR2 as SASEGT. The V end lost 6 bases, the J end lost 6 bases, and 17 bases lay between the germline ends. CDR3 amino acids: CASSKQPGTKTQYF. The CDR3 region has the DNA TGTGCCAGCAGCAAGCAGCCGGGGACGAAGACCCAGTACTTC.

This clonotype was seen once. Since a much larger clone is just one base distant, this may be a read error. The rearrangement links TRBV12-3 or TRBV12-4 to TRBJ2-5; TRBD2 aligns across 7 bases. J was trimmed by 3 bases and V by 8 bases; bases with no gene match: 18. The CDR3 loop spans 17 amino acids. CDR3 DNA: TGTGCCAGCTGCACAACCCCGGGAGGAACCGTTAAAGAGACCCAGTACTTC. Residues: CASCTTPGGTVKETQYF.

The table lists this clonotype with a few counts. The V call is TRBV7-9, the J call TRBJ2-2; 7 nucleotides line up with TRBD1. The CDR3 runs 14 residues. CDR1 SEHNR and CDR2 FQNEAQ come from the germline V gene (reference sequence). The V and J ends lost 9 bases and 0 bases, in that order; junction bases with no gene match: 4. The CDR3 reads CARDREPNTGELFF. For the CDR3, the DNA is TGTGCCAGAGACAGGGAACCGAACACCGGGGAGCTGTTTTTT.

This clonotype was counted only a few times. V is TRBV7-8 and J is TRBJ2-7, with D maybe TRBD2 (6 bases). CDR3 length: 15 amino acids. V was trimmed by 0 bases and J by 3 bases, leaving 12 bases between them. Germline CDR1 and CDR2: SGHVS and FQNEAQ. CDR3 residues: CASSLAEGGFYEQYF. In DNA, the CDR3 is TGTGCCAGCAGCTTAGCGGAGGGAGGCTTCTACGAGCAGTACTTC.

V is TRBV5-1 and J is TRBJ2-1, with D perhaps matching TRBD1 or TRBD2 (5 bases each). Germline V gene lookup returns CDR1 SGHRS and CDR2 YFSETQ. The CDR3 is 18 amino acids. V gave up 3 bases and J gave up 0 bases, with 19 bases separating them. CDR3: CASSSPPGTPSSYNEQFF. The CDR3 DNA reads TGCGCCAGCAGCTCGCCCCCAGGGACCCCGAGCTCCTACAATGAGCAGTTCTTC.

This clonotype was detected ten times or more. The gene calls are TRBV20-1 and TRBJ2-3; D not certain. This CDR3 is built from 13 residues. V lost 0 bases and J 7 bases, leaving 11 bases between the germline ends. Germline CDR1 reads DFQATT; CDR2 reads SNEGSKA (reference sequence). CDR3 nucleotides: TGCAGTGCTAGAGATCGCCGGAGCAATACGCAGTATTTT. Its translation is CSARDRRSNTQYF.

This chain connects TRBV6-1 to TRBJ2-3; TRBD2 matches at 9 bases. Looked up from germline, CDR1 is MNHNS and CDR2 is SASEGT. J was trimmed by 9 bases and V by 7 bases; bases with no gene match: 14. This CDR3 contains 15 residues. The DNA for the CDR3 is TGTGCCAGCAAGAAAGAGCGGGGGGCTCCAGGCACGCAGTATTTT. It translates to CASKKERGAPGTQYF.

This clonotype came up a few times. The chain has TRBV9 and TRBJ2-1; 13 bases align to TRBD2. The germline CDR1 and CDR2 sequences are SGDLS and YYNGEE. This CDR3 spans 18 amino acids. Trimming removed 3 bases from V and 0 bases from J; junction bases left unmatched: 6. CDR3 bases: TGTGCCAGCAGCGGAGGGACTAGCGGGATTCGCTCCTACAATGAGCAGTTCTTC. Its protein is CASSGGTSGIRSYNEQFF.

The rearrangement links TRBV10-3 to TRBJ2-1; 7 bases match TRBD2. J gave up 3 bases and V 6 bases, and 5 bases lay outside the gene matches. CDR3 size: 14 residues. Germline V lookup: CDR1 ENHRY, CDR2 SYGVKD. DNA of the CDR3: TGTGCCATCAGCAGGAGCGGGGACTACAATGAGCAGTTCTTC. This translates into CAISRSGDYNEQFF.

This clonotype has ten or more counts. This rearrangement joins TRBV28 to TRBJ2-3; D gene ambiguous. CDR3 size: 14 residues. Trimming shortened V by 3 bases and J by 2 bases, and 9 bases separated the two germline ends. Germline values: CDR1 MDHEN, CDR2 SYDVKM. The CDR3 region is CASSFLTATDTQYF. The CDR3 coding sequence is TGTGCCAGCAGTTTCCTCACGGCCACAGATACGCAGTATTTT.

The chain carries TRBV25-1 and TRBJ2-1; D is unresolved. CDR1 and CDR2 from the germline V gene are MGHDK and SYGVNS. V gave up 7 bases and J gave up 8 bases, with 15 bases separating them. CDR3 length: 13 residues. The CDR3 DNA is TGTGCCAGCAAAGGACGGAGTAGGGATGAGCAGTTCTTC. Its protein product is CASKGRSRDEQFF. Drawing the rest from reference TRBV25-1 and TRBJ2-1, the complete variable domain is EADIYQTPRYLVIGTGKKITLECSQTMGHDKMYWYQQDPGMELHLIHYSYGVNSTEKGDLSSESTVSRIRTEHFPLTLESARPSHTSQYLCASKGRSRDEQFFGPGTRLTVL.

For the CDR3, the DNA is TGTGCCAGCAGCTATTGGGGCGGGAACTATGGCTACACCTTC. Translating it yields CASSYWGGNYGYTF. The rearrangement joins TRBV5-5 to TRBJ1-2, with a tentative D call TRBD1 (5 bases). V shed 3 bases and J shed 2 bases, with 11 bases lying between them. Germline V gene sequence: CDR1 SGHKS, CDR2 YYEKEE (reference sequence). The CDR3 sequence is 14 residues long.

This clonotype has only a few counts. This chain uses TRBV7-9 with TRBJ2-7; D remains unclear. V gave up 8 bases and J gave up 2 bases, with 16 bases separating them. Per the germline V gene, CDR1 is SEHNR and CDR2 is FQNEAQ (reference sequence). There are 14 residues in the CDR3. The CDR3 protein is CASGQTPSPYEQYF. CDR3 sequence (DNA): TGTGCCAGCGGGCAAACACCTTCCCCCTACGAGCAGTACTTC.

The chain is built from TRBV29-1 and TRBJ2-1, with TRBD2 matching over 7 bases. This CDR3 comprises 13 residues. CDR1 is SQVTM and CDR2 is ANQGSEA in the germline V gene. The trim removed 5 bases at V and 7 bases at J, leaving 8 bases unmatched. CDR3 nucleotides: TGCAGCGTTAAGCGGGAAACTAGTAATGAGCAGTTCTTC. Translated: CSVKRETSNEQFF.

Ten or more counts support this clonotype. The chain couples TRBV6-5 to TRBJ2-2; D not certain. The germline V gene has CDR1 MNHEY and CDR2 SVGAGI. Trimming cost V 0 bases and J 7 bases, with 12 bases left between them. The CDR3 totals 15 residues. The DNA of the CDR3 is TGTGCCAGCAGTTACTCTCGGGCAGAGAACGGGGAGCTGTTTTTT. Translation: CASSYSRAENGELFF.

V usage is TRBV10-3 and J usage is TRBJ2-7, with D perhaps assigned TRBD1 or TRBD2 (5 bases each). In germline, CDR1 is ENHRY, CDR2 SYGVKD. The CDR3 is 14 residues long. V dropped 4 bases and J dropped 0 bases, with 10 bases sitting between them. CDR3 in amino acids: CAISAGTLSYEQYF. The CDR3 coding sequence is TGTGCCATCAGTGCAGGGACCCTCTCCTACGAGCAGTACTTC.

This clonotype came up many times. The rearrangement links TRBV6-5 to TRBJ2-2, with 11 bases aligning to TRBD2. Germline V gene data show CDR1 as MNHEY and CDR2 as SVGAGI. The CDR3 contains 15 residues. J gave up 5 bases and V 7 bases, and 6 bases lay outside the gene matches. The DNA for the CDR3 is TGTGCCAGCATTAGCGGGGGGGCAGGGACCGGGGAGCTGTTTTTT. Its protein product is CASISGGAGTGELFF.

This clonotype was observed at least ten times. V and J are TRBV5-1 and TRBJ2-7; no firm D call. V was trimmed by 0 bases and J by 2 bases, leaving 12 bases between them. Looked up from germline, CDR1 is SGHRS and CDR2 is YFSETQ. The CDR3 is 15 residues long. The chain's CDR3 is CASSLDPSSTYEQYV. In DNA, the CDR3 is TGCGCCAGCAGCTTGGATCCTAGTAGCACCTACGAGCAGTACGTC.

Only a few counts were recorded for this clonotype. The chain links TRBV10-3 to TRBJ2-5; 14 bases align to TRBD2. Trimming cost V 2 bases and J 5 bases; bases outside gene matches: 16. This CDR3 comprises 20 residues. CDR1 is ENHRY, CDR2 SYGVKD, per germline. CDR3 DNA: TGTGCCATCAGTGAGCCTAACACACGACTAGCGGGAGGGCCCTGGGAGACCCAGTACTTC. Its translation is CAISEPNTRLAGGPWETQYF.

This clonotype was seen many times. The chain couples TRBV29-1 to TRBJ2-7, with D possibly called TRBD1 or TRBD2 (5 bases each). This CDR3 is built from 14 residues. V dropped 0 bases and J dropped 3 bases, with 12 bases sitting between them. The germline V gene has CDR1 SQVTM and CDR2 ANQGSEA. The CDR3 spells CSVEDGDGLYEQYF. The CDR3 DNA follows: TGCAGCGTTGAAGACGGGGACGGGCTCTACGAGCAGTACTTC.

The gene calls are TRBV7-3 and TRBJ2-1; the match to TRBD2 covers 12 bases. V lost 5 bases to trimming and J lost 1 base; unmatched junction nucleotides: 15. The CDR3 totals 20 residues. The germline gives CDR1 SGHTA, CDR2 FQGTGA. The CDR3 DNA follows: TGTGCCAGCAGCACCCCGGGGAGGACTAGCGGGAAGGGGTCCTACAATGAGCAGTTCTTC. It specifies CASSTPGRTSGKGSYNEQFF.

V gene TRBV10-3 combines with J gene TRBJ2-1; TRBD1 aligns across 7 bases. The CDR3 is 15 amino acids. From germline, CDR1 is ENHRY and CDR2 SYGVKD. The J segment lost 9 bases and the V segment lost 3 bases, leaving 11 bases of the junction unmatched. The CDR3 reads CAISDGRQGIREQFF. CDR3 nucleotide sequence: TGTGCCATCAGTGATGGAAGACAGGGAATTCGTGAGCAGTTCTTC.

V gene TRBV12-3 or TRBV12-4 combines with J gene TRBJ2-5; D is tentatively TRBD1 or TRBD2 (5 bases each). Between the trimmed V and J ends, which lost 6 bases and 3 bases, there was a span of 14 bases. There are 14 residues in the CDR3. CDR3 sequence reads: CASSPGLGEETQYF. CDR3 nucleotide sequence: TGTGCCAGCAGCCCGGGGCTGGGGGAAGAGACCCAGTACTTC.

This clonotype was seen a handful of times. This rearrangement joins TRBV11-2 to TRBJ2-1; TRBD2 aligns across 7 bases. The junction had 10 bases not matched to a gene; V was cut back by 5 bases and J by 6 bases. Germline CDR1 reads SGHAT; CDR2 reads FQNNGV. This CDR3 has 15 amino acids. The CDR3, as DNA: TGTGCCAGCAGCCTCGCTCGGGGGGAGATCAATGAGCAGTTCTTC. Amino acid sequence: CASSLARGEINEQFF.

There are a few counts of this clonotype. The chain combines TRBV6-5 with TRBJ2-1; possible D gene TRBD1, 6 bases. The CDR3 is 17 residues long. Looked up from germline, CDR1 is MNHEY and CDR2 is SVGAGI. Trimming pared 0 bases from V and 9 bases from J, leaving 21 bases between. This CDR3 is CASSYSRATRGSVEQFF. CDR3 coding DNA: TGTGCCAGCAGTTACTCTAGGGCTACCAGGGGATCTGTTGAGCAGTTCTTC.